This T cell receptor (beta chain) was sequenced during a study of blood T cell repertoires in COVID-19. Turning to the study itself: PBMCs, B-cell-depleted T cells, or T cells were the source of the cDNA or gDNA that made up the material.

J gave up 3 bases and V 0 bases, and 7 bases lay outside the gene matches. The CDR3 length is 16 residues. The germline CDR1 and CDR2 sequences are SGHRS and YFSETQ. The authors' processing: Estimation of nucleated cell counts relied on the amplification of reference gene primers. Profiled with immunoSEQ multiplex PCR; TCRdb holds only in-frame clones, not every one. V, J and clone size are those of that table, while D and trimming were read from the DNA. The table includes fewer than 600,000 clones, roughly nine tenths detected once. In Seattle, patients joined the study during active infection and were tracked longitudinally.

Sequencing input: peripheral blood. This TCR came from a man aged 18 to 30 with COVID-19, enrolled during active disease. V usage is TRBV5-1 and J usage is TRBJ2-3, with 7 bases fitting TRBD1. The DNA for the CDR3 is TGCGCCAGCAGCTTGGGTGGACAGGCTTCGACAGATACGCAGTATTTT. Translating gives CASSLGGQASTDTQYF.